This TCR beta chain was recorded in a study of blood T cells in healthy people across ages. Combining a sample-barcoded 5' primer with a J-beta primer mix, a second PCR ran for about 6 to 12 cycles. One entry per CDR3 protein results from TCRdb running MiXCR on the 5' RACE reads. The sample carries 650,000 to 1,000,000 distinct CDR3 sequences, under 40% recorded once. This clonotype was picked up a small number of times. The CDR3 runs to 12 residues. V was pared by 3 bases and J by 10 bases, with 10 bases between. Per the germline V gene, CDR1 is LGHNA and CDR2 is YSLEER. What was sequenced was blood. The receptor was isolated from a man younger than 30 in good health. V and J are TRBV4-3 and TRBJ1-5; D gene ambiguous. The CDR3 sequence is CASSQGLGPQHF. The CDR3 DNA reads TGCGCCAGCAGCCAGGGCCTGGGTCCCCAGCATTTT.